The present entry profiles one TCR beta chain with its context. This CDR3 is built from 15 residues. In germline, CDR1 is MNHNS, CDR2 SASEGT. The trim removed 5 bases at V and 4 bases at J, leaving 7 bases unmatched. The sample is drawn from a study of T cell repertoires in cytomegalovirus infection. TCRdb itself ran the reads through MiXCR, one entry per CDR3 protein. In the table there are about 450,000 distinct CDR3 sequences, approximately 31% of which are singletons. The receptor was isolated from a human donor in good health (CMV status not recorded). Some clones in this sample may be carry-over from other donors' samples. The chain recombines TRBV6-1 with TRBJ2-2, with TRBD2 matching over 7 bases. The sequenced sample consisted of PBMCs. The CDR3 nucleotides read TGTGCCAGCAGTCCGGGGGGAGGGCTCACCGGGGAGCTGTTTTTT. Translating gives CASSPGGGLTGELFF.